A single sample gave rise to the 2 T cell receptor beta chains below, sequenced in a study of read filtering for tumor transcriptome and immune sequencing (dated by TCRdb to 2019 to 2021). Sequencing took place on an Illumina HiSeq 4000. The Immunoverse kit was used to build TCR libraries from 400 ng RNA, with molecular barcoded adaptors covering alpha/delta and beta/gamma chains. TCRdb took the public reads, trimmed them with fastp at Q25, ran MiXCR for clone calling and kept in-frame beta chains. Identical CDR3 protein sequences are pooled into one entry, listed with their most common genes and DNA. The sample profile shows about 93,000 distinct CDR3 sequences; 20% to 25% of them were found once. The ten largest account for roughly an eighth of the sample. Specimen: a population of CD138-negative cells sorted from bone marrow. Read against the paper, the sample's cell subset or site label means: bone marrow mononuclear cells depleted of CD138+ plasma/myeloma cells by negative magnetic selection. The source of these receptors is a donor aged 40 or older with multiple myeloma.

The gene calls are TRBV29-1 and TRBJ2-5; D call uncertain. The V gene's germline CDR1 is SQVTM and CDR2 ANQGSEA. This CDR3 is 13 amino acids long. Between the trimmed V and J ends, which lost 5 bases and 1 base, there was a span of 11 bases. The CDR3 region is CSVTPYGQETQYF. The CDR3 DNA follows: TGCAGCGTTACCCCCTATGGCCAAGAGACCCAGTACTTC.

J is TRBJ2-1 and V is TRBV14; 9 positions match TRBD1. The V and J ends lost 5 bases and 2 bases, in that order; junction bases with no gene match: 4. The CDR3 totals 15 residues. Germline V gene data show CDR1 as SGHDN and CDR2 as FVKESK. The DNA of the CDR3 is TGTGCCAGCAGCATTCGACAGGGGGCCTACAATGAGCAGTTCTTC. The encoded protein is CASSIRQGAYNEQFF.